A selection of T cell receptor beta chains follows, all from one sample in a study of cytomegalovirus exposure and HLA in healthy donors. Clones were read by immunoSEQ multiplex PCR, and TCRdb kept only the in-frame ones, dropping some. The sample shows over 45,000 clones, over 75% of them seen only once. The sequencing sample was made of PBMCs. These receptors all come from a woman under 40 in good health and CMV-seronegative. The CDR3 runs from the conserved cysteine through the conserved F or W. A D gene is named only where the DNA matches it firmly.

D	V	J	CDR3	DNA
TRBD2	TRBV11-2	TRBJ2-7	CASSPVSGSSYEQYF	TGTGCCAGCAGCCCCGTTAGCGGGTCCTCCTACGAGCAGTACTTC
TRBD1	TRBV30	TRBJ1-4	CAWSPRTGGGKLFF	TGTGCCTGGAGTCCCAGGACAGGGGGCGGAAAACTGTTTTTT
-	TRBV20-1	TRBJ1-2	CSGTTVYGYTF	TGCAGTGGTACGACAGTTTATGGCTACACCTTC
TRBD1	TRBV7-9	TRBJ2-1	CASSSWDRDYNEQFF	TGTGCCAGCAGCTCGTGGGACAGGGACTACAATGAGCAGTTCTTC
-	TRBV6-6	TRBJ1-2	CASSYREADGYTF	TGTGCCAGCAGTTACCGAGAAGCGGATGGCTACACCTTC
TRBD1	TRBV7-2	TRBJ2-7	CASSLGGEGAAYEQYF	TGTGCCAGCAGCTTAGGAGGCGAGGGGGCGGCCTACGAGCAGTACTTC
TRBD1	TRBV27	TRBJ2-1	CASSSPGGLQQFF	TGTGCCAGCAGTTCCCCAGGGGGCTTGCAGCAGTTCTTC
TRBD2	TRBV5-1	TRBJ2-7	CASSKRGSSYEQYF	TGCGCCAGCAGTAAGCGGGGGAGCTCCTACGAGCAGTACTTC
TRBD2	TRBV7-2	TRBJ2-7	CASSSGTSGTYEQYF	TGTGCCAGCAGCAGCGGGACTAGCGGGACCTACGAGCAGTACTTC
-	TRBV28	TRBJ2-3	CASREAGDTQYF	TGTGCCAGCAGGGAGGCGGGGGATACGCAGTATTTT
TRBD1	TRBV9	TRBJ1-4	CASSVRGYNEKLFF	TGTGCCAGCAGCGTCAGGGGGTATAATGAAAAACTGTTTTTT